The T cell receptor (beta chain) described here comes from a study of human T cells and chemical hapten exposure. Each CDR3 protein gets one entry after TCRdb re-called the RACE reads with MiXCR. The data show about 85,000 distinct CDR3 sequences, 11% seen once. The length of the CDR3 is 15 residues. The germline V gene encodes CDR1 SGHRS and CDR2 YFSETQ. The V segment lost 0 bases and the J segment 3 bases; nucleotides outside the gene matches: 2. Documented time point: patch test 2, 6 weeks after DPC sensitization. The treatment is: therapeutic diphenylcyclopropenone sensitization with weekly scalp DPC.

The sequences come from whole blood, collected in connection with sensitization to the hapten diphenylcyclopropenone (DPC). V gene TRBV5-1 combines with J gene TRBJ2-5; 10 bases match TRBD1. This receptor was taken from a man aged 18 to 29 with alopecia areata. Some clones in this sample may be carry-over from other donors' samples. The CDR3 protein is CASSLEGTGEETQYF. Written as DNA, the CDR3 is TGCGCCAGCAGCTTGGAAGGGACAGGGGAAGAGACCCAGTACTTC.